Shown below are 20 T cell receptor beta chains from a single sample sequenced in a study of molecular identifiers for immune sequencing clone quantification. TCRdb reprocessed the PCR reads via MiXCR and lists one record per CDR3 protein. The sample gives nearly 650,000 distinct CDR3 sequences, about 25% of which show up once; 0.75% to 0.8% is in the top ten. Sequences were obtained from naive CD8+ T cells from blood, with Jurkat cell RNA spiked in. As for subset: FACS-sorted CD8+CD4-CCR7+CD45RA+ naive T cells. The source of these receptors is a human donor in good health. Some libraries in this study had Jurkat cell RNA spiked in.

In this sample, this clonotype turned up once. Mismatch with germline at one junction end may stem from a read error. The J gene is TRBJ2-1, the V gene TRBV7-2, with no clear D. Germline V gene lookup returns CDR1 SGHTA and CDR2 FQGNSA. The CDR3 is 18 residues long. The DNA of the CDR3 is TGTGCCAGCAGCTTCGACACATCGAGATTGCAGTCCTACAATGAGCGGTTCTTC. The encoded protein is CASSFDTSRLQSYNERFF.

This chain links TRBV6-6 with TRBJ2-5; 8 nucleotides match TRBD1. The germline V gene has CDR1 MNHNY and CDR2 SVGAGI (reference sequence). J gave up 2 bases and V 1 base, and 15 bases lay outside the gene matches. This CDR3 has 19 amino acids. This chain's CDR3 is CASSYWRPGQEGSQETQYF. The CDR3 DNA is TGTGCCAGCAGTTACTGGCGACCGGGACAGGAGGGTTCGCAAGAGACCCAGTACTTC.

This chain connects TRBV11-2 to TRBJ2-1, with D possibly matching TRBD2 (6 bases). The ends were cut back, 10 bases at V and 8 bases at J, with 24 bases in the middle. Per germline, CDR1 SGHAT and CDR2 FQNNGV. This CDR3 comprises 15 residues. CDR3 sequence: CATQLALGWLDEQFF. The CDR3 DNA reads TGTGCCACCCAGCTAGCGCTGGGGTGGTTGGATGAGCAGTTCTTC.

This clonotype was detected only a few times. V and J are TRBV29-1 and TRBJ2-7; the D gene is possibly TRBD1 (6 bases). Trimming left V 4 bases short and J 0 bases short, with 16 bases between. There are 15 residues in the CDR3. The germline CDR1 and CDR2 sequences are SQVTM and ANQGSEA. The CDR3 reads CSVATGFRSSYEQYF. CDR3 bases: TGCAGCGTTGCTACAGGGTTTCGAAGCTCCTACGAGCAGTACTTC.

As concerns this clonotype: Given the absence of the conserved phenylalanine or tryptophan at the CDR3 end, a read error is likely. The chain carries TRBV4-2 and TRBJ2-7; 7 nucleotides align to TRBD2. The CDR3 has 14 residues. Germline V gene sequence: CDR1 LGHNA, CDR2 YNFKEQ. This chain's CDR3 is CAGSQEPSGYEQYL. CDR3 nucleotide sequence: TGTGCCGGCAGCCAAGAGCCTAGCGGCTACGAGCAGTACCTC.

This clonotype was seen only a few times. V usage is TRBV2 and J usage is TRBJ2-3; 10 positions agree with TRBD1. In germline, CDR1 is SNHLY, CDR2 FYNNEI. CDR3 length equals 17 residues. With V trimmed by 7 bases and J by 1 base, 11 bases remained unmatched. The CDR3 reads CASTKDRGEGGTDTQYF. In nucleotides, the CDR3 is TGTGCCAGCACGAAGGACAGGGGGGAAGGGGGCACAGATACGCAGTATTTT.

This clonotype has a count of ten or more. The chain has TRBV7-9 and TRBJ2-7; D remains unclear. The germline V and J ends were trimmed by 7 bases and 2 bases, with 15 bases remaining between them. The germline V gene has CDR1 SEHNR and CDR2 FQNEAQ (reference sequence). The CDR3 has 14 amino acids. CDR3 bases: TGTGCCAGCACTGGAGTACAGATCGCCTACGAGCAGTACTTC. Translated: CASTGVQIAYEQYF.

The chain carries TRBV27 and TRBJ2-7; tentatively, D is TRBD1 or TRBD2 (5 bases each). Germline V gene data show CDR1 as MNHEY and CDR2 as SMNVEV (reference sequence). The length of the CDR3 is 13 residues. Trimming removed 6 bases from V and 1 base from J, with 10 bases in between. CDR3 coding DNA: TGTGCCAGCAGGGGACGCATTTCCTACGAGCAGTACTTC. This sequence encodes CASRGRISYEQYF.

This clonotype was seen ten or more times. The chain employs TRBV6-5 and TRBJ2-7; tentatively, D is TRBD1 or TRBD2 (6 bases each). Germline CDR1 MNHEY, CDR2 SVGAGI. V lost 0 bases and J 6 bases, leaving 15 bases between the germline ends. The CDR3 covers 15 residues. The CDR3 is CASSYSLGPGAEQYF. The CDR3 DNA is TGTGCCAGCAGTTACTCGCTTGGTCCGGGGGCCGAGCAGTACTTC.

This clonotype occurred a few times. The CDR3 region is CASSPRRSGNTIYF. The CDR3 nucleotides read TGTGCCAGCAGTCCCCGCAGGTCTGGAAACACCATATATTTT. The chain combines TRBV6-5 with TRBJ1-3; no firm D call. V was clipped by 5 bases and J by 1 base, with 9 bases between them. CDR1 and CDR2 from the germline V gene are MNHEY and SVGAGI. There are 14 residues in the CDR3.

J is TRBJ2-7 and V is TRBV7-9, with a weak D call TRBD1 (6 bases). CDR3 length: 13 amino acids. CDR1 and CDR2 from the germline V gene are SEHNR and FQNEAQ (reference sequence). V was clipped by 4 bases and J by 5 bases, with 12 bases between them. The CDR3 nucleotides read TGTGCCAGCAGCTCCCTGGACAGCCACGAGCAGTACTTC. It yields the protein CASSSLDSHEQYF.

The CDR3 sequence is CASSQDPGSGTGELFF. The CDR3 region has the DNA TGCGCCAGCAGCCAAGATCCCGGGTCGGGCACCGGGGAGCTGTTTTTT. The chain recombines TRBV4-3 with TRBJ2-2; D is unclear. V lost 0 bases, J lost 4 bases, and 12 bases lay in between. Germline CDR1 and CDR2: LGHNA and YSLEER. The CDR3 length is 16 residues.

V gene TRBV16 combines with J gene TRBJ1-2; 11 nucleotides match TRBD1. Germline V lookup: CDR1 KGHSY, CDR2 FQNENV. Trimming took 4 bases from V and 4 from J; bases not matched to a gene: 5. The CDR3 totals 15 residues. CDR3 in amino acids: CASSPTGTGGYGYTF. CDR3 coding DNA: TGTGCCAGCAGCCCTACCGGGACAGGGGGCTATGGCTACACCTTC.

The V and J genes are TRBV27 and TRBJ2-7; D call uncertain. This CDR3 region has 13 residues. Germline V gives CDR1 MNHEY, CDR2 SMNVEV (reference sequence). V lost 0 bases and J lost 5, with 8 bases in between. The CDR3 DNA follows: TGTGCCAGCAGTTTATCAGCCCAACACGAGCAGTACTTC. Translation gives CASSLSAQHEQYF.

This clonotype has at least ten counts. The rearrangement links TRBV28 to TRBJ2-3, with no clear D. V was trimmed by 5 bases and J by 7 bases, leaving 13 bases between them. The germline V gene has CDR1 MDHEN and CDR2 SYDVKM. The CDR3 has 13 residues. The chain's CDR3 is CASSTQLSHTQYF. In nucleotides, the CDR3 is TGTGCCAGCAGTACCCAATTATCACATACGCAGTATTTT.

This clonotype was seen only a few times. The DNA of the CDR3 is TGCAGTGCTAGAGATTATGGGCGGGAGCAGGGAACAGATACGCAGTATTTT. It translates to CSARDYGREQGTDTQYF. The chain has TRBV20-1 and TRBJ2-3; 7 nucleotides match TRBD2. Per the germline V gene, CDR1 is DFQATT and CDR2 is SNEGSKA (reference sequence). CDR3 length: 17 residues. With 0 bases clipped from V and 3 bases from J, the junction kept 12 bases outside the gene matches.

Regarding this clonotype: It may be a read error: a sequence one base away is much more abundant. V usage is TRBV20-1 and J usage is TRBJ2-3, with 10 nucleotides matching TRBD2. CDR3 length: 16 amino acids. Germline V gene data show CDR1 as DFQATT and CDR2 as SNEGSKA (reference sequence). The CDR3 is CSAGDPPSGSLDTQYF. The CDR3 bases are TGCAGTGCTGGAGATCCCCCTAGCGGGAGTTTGGATACGCAGTATTTT.

Written as DNA, the CDR3 is TGTGCCAGCAGTTCATCAATGGGGACCGCCTATGGCTACACCTTC. This translates into CASSSSMGTAYGYTF. This rearrangement joins TRBV7-9 to TRBJ1-2; D is perhaps TRBD1 (5 bases). Germline CDR1 SEHNR, CDR2 FQNEAQ (reference sequence). There are 15 residues in the CDR3. V was shortened by 6 bases and J by 4 bases, with 18 bases between the two germline ends.

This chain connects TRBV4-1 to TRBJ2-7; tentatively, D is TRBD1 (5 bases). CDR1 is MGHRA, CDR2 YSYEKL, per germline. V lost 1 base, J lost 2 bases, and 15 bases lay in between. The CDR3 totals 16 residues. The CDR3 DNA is TGCGCCAGCAGCCAAGGTTATTGCCAGGGCGCCTACGAGCAGTACTTC. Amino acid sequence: CASSQGYCQGAYEQYF.

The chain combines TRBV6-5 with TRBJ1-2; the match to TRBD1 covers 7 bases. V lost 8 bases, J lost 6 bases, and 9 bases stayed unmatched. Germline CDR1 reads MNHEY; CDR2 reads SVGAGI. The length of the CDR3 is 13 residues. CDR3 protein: CASSENRGDGYTF. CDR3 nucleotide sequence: TGTGCCAGCTCAGAAAACAGGGGAGATGGCTACACCTTC.